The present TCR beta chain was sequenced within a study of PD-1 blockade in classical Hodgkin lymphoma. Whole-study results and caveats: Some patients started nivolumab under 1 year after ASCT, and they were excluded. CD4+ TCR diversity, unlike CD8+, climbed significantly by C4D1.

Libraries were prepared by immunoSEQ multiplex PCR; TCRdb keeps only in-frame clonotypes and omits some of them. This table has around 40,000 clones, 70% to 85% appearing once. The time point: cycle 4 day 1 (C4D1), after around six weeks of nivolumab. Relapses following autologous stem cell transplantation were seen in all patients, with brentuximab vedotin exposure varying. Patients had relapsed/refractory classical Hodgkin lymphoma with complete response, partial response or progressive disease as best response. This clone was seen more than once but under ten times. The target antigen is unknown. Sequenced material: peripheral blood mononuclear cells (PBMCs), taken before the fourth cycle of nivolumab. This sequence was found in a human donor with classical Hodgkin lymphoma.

In DNA, the CDR3 is TGTGCCAGCGGAAACGGACCCAATCAGCCCCAGCATTTT. Its translation is CASGNGPNQPQHF. V usage is TRBV6-6 and J usage is TRBJ1-5; D unclear. Trimming took 8 bases from V and 3 from J, leaving 11 bases between them. This CDR3 is built from 13 residues. Germline CDR1 is MNHNY and CDR2 is SVGAGI (reference sequence).